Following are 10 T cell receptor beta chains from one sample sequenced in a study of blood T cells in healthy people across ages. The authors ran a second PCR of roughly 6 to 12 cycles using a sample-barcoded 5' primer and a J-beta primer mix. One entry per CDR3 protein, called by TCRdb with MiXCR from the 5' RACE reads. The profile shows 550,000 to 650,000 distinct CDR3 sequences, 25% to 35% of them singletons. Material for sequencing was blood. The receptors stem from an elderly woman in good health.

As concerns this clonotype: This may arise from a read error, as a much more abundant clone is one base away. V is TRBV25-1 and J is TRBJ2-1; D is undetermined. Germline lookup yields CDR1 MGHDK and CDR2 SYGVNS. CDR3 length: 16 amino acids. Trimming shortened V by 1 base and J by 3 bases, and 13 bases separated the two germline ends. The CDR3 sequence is CASSEFLARYYNEQFF. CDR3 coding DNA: TGTGCCAGCAGTGAATTTCTGGCGCGCTACTACAATGAGCAGTTCTTC.

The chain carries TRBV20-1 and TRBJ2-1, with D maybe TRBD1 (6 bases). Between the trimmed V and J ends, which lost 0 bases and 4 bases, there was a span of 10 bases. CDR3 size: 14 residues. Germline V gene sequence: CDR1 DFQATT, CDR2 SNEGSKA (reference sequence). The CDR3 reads CSARDRRGYNEQFF. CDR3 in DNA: TGCAGTGCTAGAGATCGCAGGGGATACAATGAGCAGTTCTTC.

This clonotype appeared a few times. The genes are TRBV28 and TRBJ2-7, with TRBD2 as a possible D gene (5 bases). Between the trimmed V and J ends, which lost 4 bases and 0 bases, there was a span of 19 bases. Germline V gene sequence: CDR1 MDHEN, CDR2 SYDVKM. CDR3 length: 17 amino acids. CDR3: CASSSISGVHSSYEQYF. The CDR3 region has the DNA TGTGCCAGCAGTTCTATATCCGGGGTCCACAGCTCCTACGAGCAGTACTTC.

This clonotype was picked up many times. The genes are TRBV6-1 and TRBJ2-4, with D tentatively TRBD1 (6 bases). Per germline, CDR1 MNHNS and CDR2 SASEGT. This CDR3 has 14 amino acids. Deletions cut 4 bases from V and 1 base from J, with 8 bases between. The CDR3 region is CASSATGAKNIQYF. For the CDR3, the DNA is TGTGCCAGCAGTGCCACAGGGGCCAAAAACATTCAGTACTTC.

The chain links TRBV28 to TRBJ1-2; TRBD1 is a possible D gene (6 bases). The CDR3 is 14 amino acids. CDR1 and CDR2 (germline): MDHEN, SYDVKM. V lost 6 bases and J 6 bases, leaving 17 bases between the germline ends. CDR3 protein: CASSPEGGSDGYTF. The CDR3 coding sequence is TGTGCCAGCAGCCCCGAGGGGGGCTCGGATGGCTACACCTTC.

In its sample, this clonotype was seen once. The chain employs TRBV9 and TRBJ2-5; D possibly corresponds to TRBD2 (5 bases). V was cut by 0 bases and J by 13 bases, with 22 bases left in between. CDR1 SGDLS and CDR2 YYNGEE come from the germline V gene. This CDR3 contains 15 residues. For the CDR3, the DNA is TGTGCCAGCAGCGTAGACGGGGTGTCCCCCGATACGCGGTACTTC. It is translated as CASSVDGVSPDTRYF. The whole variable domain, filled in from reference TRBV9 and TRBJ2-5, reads DSGVTQTPKHLITATGQRVTLRCSPRSGDLSVYWYQQSLDQGLQFLIQYYNGEERAKGNILERFSAQQFPDLHSELNLSSLELGDSALYFCASSVDGVSPDTRYFGPGTRLLVL.

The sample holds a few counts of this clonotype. CDR3 nucleotides: TGTGCCAGCAGCGCCCAAGCGGGACAGGGCTTTTCTGCTGAAGCTTTCTTT. Amino acid sequence: CASSAQAGQGFSAEAFF. The J gene is TRBJ1-1, the V gene TRBV5-6; TRBD1 aligns across 9 bases. Germline loops: CDR1 SGHDT, CDR2 YYEEEE. V trimming: 4 bases; J trimming: 6 bases; junction bases outside the gene matches: 16. The CDR3 covers 17 residues.

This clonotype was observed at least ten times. The CDR3 DNA follows: TGCAGCGTTGACGGACTTAGGACTAACTATGGCTACACCTTC. Protein sequence: CSVDGLRTNYGYTF. The V gene is TRBV29-1, the J gene TRBJ1-2; D gene unclear. Germline V gene lookup returns CDR1 SQVTM and CDR2 ANQGSEA. Trimming removed 3 bases at V and 0 bases at J, with 11 bases between. The CDR3 length is 14 residues.

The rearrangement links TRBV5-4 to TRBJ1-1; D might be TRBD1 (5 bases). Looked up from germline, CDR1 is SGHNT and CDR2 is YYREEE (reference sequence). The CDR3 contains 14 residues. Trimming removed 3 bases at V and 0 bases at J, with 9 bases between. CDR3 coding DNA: TGTGCCAGCAGCTGGACGGACATGAACACTGAAGCTTTCTTT. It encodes CASSWTDMNTEAFF.

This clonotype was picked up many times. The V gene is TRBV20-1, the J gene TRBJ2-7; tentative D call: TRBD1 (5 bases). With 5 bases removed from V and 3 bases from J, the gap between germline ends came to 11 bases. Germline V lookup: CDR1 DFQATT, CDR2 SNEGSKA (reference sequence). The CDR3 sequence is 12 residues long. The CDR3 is CSAGRTSYEQYF. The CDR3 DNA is TGCAGTGCTGGCAGGACAAGCTACGAGCAGTACTTC.